The rows below give T cell receptor beta chains drawn from one sample of a study of blood T cell repertoires in COVID-19. Generated by immunoSEQ multiplex PCR, the TCRdb table keeps only in-frame clones and is missing some. This table has about 72,000 clones, around 93% appearing once. Material for sequencing was peripheral blood. The receptors stem from an older woman with active COVID-19. CDR3s include the opening cysteine and the closing phenylalanine or tryptophan. A D gene is named only where the DNA matches it firmly. Clone size is given for some rows only: seen once, a few or many times, or a class if the clone is expanded.

>TRBV18|TRBJ2-2|NA|NA
CASSPSRGANTGELFF
TGTGCCAGCTCCCCATCACGGGGTGCGAACACCGGGGAGCTGTTTTTT
>TRBV4-1|TRBJ1-3|NA|NA
CASSQDTLDNNGNTIYF
TGCGCCAGCAGCCAAGACACTCTTGACAACAATGGAAACACCATATATTTT
>TRBV7-9|TRBJ1-1|NA|NA
CASSLNSNTEAFF
TGTGCCAGCAGCTTAAACTCGAACACTGAAGCTTTCTTT
>TRBV3-1/TRBV3-2|TRBJ2-7|NA|NA
CASSQGWDSAYEQYF
TGTGCCAGCAGCCAAGGTTGGGACTCTGCATACGAGCAGTACTTC
>TRBV7-8|TRBJ1-6|NA|NA
CASSSLRDSPLHF
TGTGCCAGCAGCTCCTTGAGGGATTCACCCCTCCACTTT
>TRBV14|TRBJ1-4|NA|NA
CASSQGLPVPGNEKLFF
TGTGCCAGCAGCCAAGGTCTTCCCGTACCCGGGAATGAAAAACTGTTTTTT
>TRBV5-6|TRBJ1-1|NA|TRBD1
CASSRTGTGLNTEAFF
TGTGCCAGCAGTCGTACGGGGACAGGTTTGAACACTGAAGCTTTCTTT
>TRBV29-1|TRBJ2-1|NA|NA
CSVYWSHVVNEQFF
TGCAGCGTTTACTGGTCTCATGTGGTCAATGAGCAGTTCTTC
>TRBV7-9|TRBJ2-3|once|NA
CASRRDTGTDTQYF
TGTGCCAGCAGGAGAGACACCGGCACAGATACGCAGTATTTT
>TRBV19|TRBJ1-4|NA|NA
CASSAPGDVEKLFF
TGTGCCAGTAGTGCTCCGGGGGATGTTGAAAAACTGTTTTTT
>TRBV6-5|TRBJ2-5|NA|TRBD2
CASSYQGGRARETQYF
TGTGCCAGCAGTTACCAGGGCGGGAGGGCCCGAGAGACCCAGTACTTC
>TRBV28|TRBJ2-7|NA|TRBD1
CASGIQGVSYEQYF
TGTGCCAGCGGGATTCAGGGGGTCTCCTACGAGCAGTACTTC
>TRBV19|TRBJ2-2|NA|NA
CASSIGGTANTGELFF
TGTGCCAGTAGTATAGGCGGGACGGCGAACACCGGGGAGCTGTTTTTT
>TRBV6-4|TRBJ2-3|NA|NA
CASSAYTADTQYF
TGTGCCAGCAGTGCCTACACAGCAGATACGCAGTATTTT
>TRBV28|TRBJ1-1|NA|NA
CASSYPSMGGSEAFF
TGTGCCAGCAGTTATCCCTCAATGGGAGGGTCTGAAGCTTTCTTT
>TRBV30|TRBJ2-7|NA|NA
CAWSVGRQYF
TGTGCCTGGAGTGTGGGGAGGCAGTACTTC
>TRBV19|TRBJ1-1|once|NA
CASSIDRSGTEAFF
TGTGCCAGTAGTATAGATCGTTCGGGCACTGAAGCTTTCTTT
>TRBV5-5|TRBJ2-7|NA|NA
CASSLSGGLSYEQYF
TGTGCCAGCAGCTTGAGTGGCGGCCTATCCTACGAGCAGTACTTC
>TRBV28|TRBJ1-5|once|NA
CATLGRGVGNQPQHF
TGTGCCACCCTGGGTCGCGGGGTCGGCAATCAGCCCCAGCATTTT
>TRBV5-4|TRBJ2-5|NA|TRBD1
CASSLIETGTETQYF
TGTGCCAGCAGCTTGATTGAGACAGGGACGGAGACCCAGTACTTC
>TRBV5-1|TRBJ2-1|NA|TRBD2
CASSPFRSGRLNEQFF
TGCGCCAGCAGCCCGTTTCGGAGCGGGAGGTTGAATGAGCAGTTCTTC
>TRBV7-9|TRBJ2-7|NA|NA
CAISTITYEQYF
TGTGCCATCTCGACAATAACCTACGAGCAGTACTTC
>TRBV27|TRBJ2-7|NA|NA
CASSLMLQRKPYEQYF
TGTGCCAGCAGTTTAATGCTACAGAGAAAGCCCTACGAGCAGTACTTC
>TRBV11-2|TRBJ1-2|NA|NA
CASRDRQGPIYGYTF
TGTGCCAGCAGGGATAGGCAGGGGCCCATCTATGGCTACACCTTC
>TRBV7-2|TRBJ2-4|NA|NA
CASSLDNNYIQYF
TGTGCCAGCAGCTTAGATAATAACTACATTCAGTACTTC
>TRBV6-6|TRBJ1-4|NA|NA
CASSYAGNEKLFF
TGTGCCAGCAGTTACGCGGGAAATGAAAAACTGTTTTTT
>TRBV11-2|TRBJ2-7|NA|NA
CASSLGGLAQQYYEQYF
TGTGCCAGCAGCTTAGGTGGGCTTGCACAGCAGTACTACGAGCAGTACTTC
>TRBV5-1|TRBJ2-1|NA|TRBD2
CASSLTSGSSYNEQFF
TGCGCCAGCAGCTTGACCAGCGGGAGCTCCTACAATGAGCAGTTCTTC
>TRBV30|TRBJ1-6|NA|NA
CAWSKPADSYQTTSSYNSPLHF
TGTGCCTGGAGCAAGCCCGCTGACAGCTACCAAACCACGAGCTCCTATAATTCACCCCTCCACTTT
>TRBV29-1|TRBJ2-2|few|TRBD1
CSVKGTGNTGELFF
TGCAGCGTTAAAGGGACAGGGAACACCGGGGAGCTGTTTTTT
>TRBV11-2|TRBJ2-7|NA|TRBD2
CASSSRPSPGGEQYF
TGTGCCAGCAGCTCACGACCCTCCCCGGGGGGCGAGCAGTACTTC
>TRBV30|TRBJ1-1|NA|TRBD1
CAWSVHRGFVRENTEAFF
TGTGCCTGGAGTGTACACAGGGGGTTTGTTCGGGAGAACACTGAAGCTTTCTTT
>TRBV10-3|TRBJ1-5|few|TRBD1
CAIGDRDRGEVQPQHF
TGTGCCATCGGGGACCGGGACAGGGGCGAAGTTCAGCCCCAGCATTTT
>TRBV18|TRBJ2-2|NA|TRBD2
CASSPTREVGTGELFF
TGTGCCAGCTCACCGACGCGGGAGGTGGGCACCGGGGAGCTGTTTTTT
>TRBV11-2|TRBJ2-7|NA|NA
CASSLGGGRHEQYF
TGTGCCAGCAGCTTGGGGGGCGGGAGACACGAGCAGTACTTC
>TRBV4-1|TRBJ1-3|NA|NA
CASSQDRGRVSGNTIYF
TGCGCCAGCAGCCAAGATAGAGGGCGCGTCTCTGGAAACACCATATATTTT
>TRBV6-5|TRBJ2-2|NA|NA
CASSFLRLAGELFF
TGTGCCAGCAGTTTTCTAAGACTAGCCGGGGAGCTGTTTTTT
>TRBV18|TRBJ2-7|NA|TRBD2
CASSPRTSGFYEQYF
TGTGCCAGCTCACCCCGGACTAGCGGGTTTTACGAGCAGTACTTC
>TRBV28|TRBJ1-1|NA|NA
CASSLAGDGEAFF
TGTGCCAGCAGTTTGGCAGGTGATGGTGAAGCTTTCTTT
>TRBV6-6|TRBJ1-1|NA|TRBD1
CASSLPIKLRQGGLNTEAFF
TGTGCCAGCAGCCTCCCGATAAAACTCAGACAGGGAGGACTGAACACTGAAGCTTTCTTT
>TRBV9|TRBJ2-3|NA|TRBD1
CASSVGPGTGSGTDTQYF
TGTGCCAGCAGCGTAGGCCCCGGGACAGGGAGTGGAACAGATACGCAGTATTTT
>TRBV7-6|TRBJ2-7|NA|TRBD2
CASSGAGLAGGEQYF
TGTGCCAGCAGCGGGGCGGGACTAGCGGGAGGCGAGCAGTACTTC
>TRBV20-1|TRBJ2-4|NA|NA
CSASGGRNIQYF
TGCAGTGCTAGTGGAGGGAGGAACATTCAGTACTTC
>TRBV6-5|TRBJ2-1|once|TRBD2
CASRGLESEQFF
TGTGCCAGCAGAGGACTAGAAAGTGAGCAGTTCTTC